Given below is one T cell receptor (beta chain) in context. The junction had 5 bases not matched to a gene; V was cut back by 10 bases and J by 3 bases. Germline CDR1 reads WNHNN; CDR2 reads SYGVQD (reference sequence). The CDR3 spans 13 residues. These data belong to a study of shared clonotypes between healthy human individuals. The repertoire was sequenced with immunoSEQ multiplex PCR; TCRdb's copy has only in-frame clones and lacks some. The sample has around 2,000,000 clones, roughly 94% seen once. Sequenced material: naive CD4+ T cells sorted from blood. Subset defined: CD45RA+ positively selected. The V gene is TRBV10-1, the J gene TRBJ2-7; TRBD2 agrees at 11 bases. The sequence came from a man aged 18 to 30 in good health. The DNA of the CDR3 is TGCGCCACCCTGGGACTAGCGGACTACGAGCAGTACTTC. This sequence encodes CATLGLADYEQYF.